This T cell receptor (beta chain) was recorded in a study of T cell repertoires in cytomegalovirus infection. Findings of the study overall: Summed frequency of shared TCR beta families picked out CMV carriers who also had the relevant HLA. In two of eight donors, the top clonotype was HLA-C-restricted CMV-specific.

This clonotype was recorded at least ten times. Antigen specificity is unknown. TCRdb processed the reads anew with MiXCR; each CDR3 protein has one entry. The sample yields about 250,000 distinct CDR3 sequences, over 15% seen once. V was clipped by 4 bases and J by 10 bases; unmatched bases: 8. This CDR3 contains 15 residues. Germline CDR1 and CDR2: SGHTA and FQGNSA. The sample comprised CD8+ T cells from PBMCs. V gene TRBV7-2 combines with J gene TRBJ1-6; the match to TRBD1 covers 9 bases. This TCR was recovered from a human donor in good health (CMV status not recorded). Some clones in this sample may be carry-over from other donors' samples. CDR3 in DNA: TGTGCCAGCAGCTCACCGGGACAGGGTTGGTCACCCCTCCACTTT. It is translated as CASSSPGQGWSPLHF.